These 18 T cell receptor beta chains came from one sample sequenced in a study of tumor-infiltrating lymphocytes in primary liver carcinoma listed by TCRdb under 2017. The sample was run on an Illumina HiSeq 2500. TCRbeta-specific cDNA was reverse-transcribed from around 0.45 ug total RNA using a constant-region primer and ProtoScript II reverse transcriptase. TCRbeta libraries were built with three nested multiplex PCR rounds, a slightly modified ARM-PCR procedure. The first two PCR rounds used multiplex TRBV1-TRBV30 forward primers with a Cbeta reverse primer, each for approximately 10 cycles. TCRdb handled the public reads itself, with Q25 trimming in fastp and clone calling in MiXCR, and kept productive beta chains. Rows matching on CDR3 protein sequence are summarized as one entry with the most common DNA and genes. Across this sample there are 85,000 to 100,000 distinct CDR3 sequences, with around 68% seen only once. Of the sample, under 30% is held by the ten largest clones.

Without any cell sorting, total RNA and DNA were extracted together from around 18-30 mg of bulk tissue using the AllPrep DNA/RNA mini kit. The sample taken for sequencing was tumor-adjacent normal liver tissue. These receptor sequences come from a man in his forties with primary liver carcinoma and hepatitis B virus infection.

A remark on this clonotype: One end of the junction varies from germline; a read error may be responsible. The chain uses TRBV11-2 and TRBJ2-5, with D perhaps given as TRBD1 or TRBD2 (5 bases each). CDR3 size: 15 residues. From germline, CDR1 is SGHAT and CDR2 FQNNGV. CDR3 loop: CASSLGGAFQETRYF. CDR3 DNA sequence: TGTGCCAGCAGCTTAGGAGGGGCCTTCCAAGAGACCCGGTACTTC.

This clonotype came up many times. The gene calls are TRBV11-2 and TRBJ1-3, with D possibly matching TRBD1 (6 bases). V lost 4 bases, J lost 3 bases, and 13 bases lay in between. Germline V gene sequence: CDR1 SGHAT, CDR2 FQNNGV. The CDR3 covers 15 residues. The CDR3 loop reads CASSSTGLDGNTIYF. The CDR3 DNA sequence: TGTGCCAGCAGCTCCACAGGGCTTGATGGAAACACCATATATTTT.

About this clonotype: The junction differs from germline at one of its ends, possibly a read error. This chain joins TRBV11-2 and TRBJ2-5; D possibly uses TRBD1 or TRBD2 (5 bases each). The germline CDR1 and CDR2 sequences are SGHAT and FQNNGV. This CDR3 is built from 15 residues. In DNA, the CDR3 is TGTGCCAGCAGCTTAGGGCGCACGGGGCAAGTGACCCAGTACTTC. Residues: CASSLGRTGQVTQYF. Supplemented by reference TRBV11-2 and TRBJ2-5, the full variable domain reads EAGVAQSPRYKIIEKRQSVAFWCNPISGHATLYWYQQILGQGPKLLIQFQNNGVVDDSQLPKDRFSAERLKGVDSTLKIQPAKLEDSAVYLCASSLGRTGQVTQYFGPGTRLLVL.

With regard to this clonotype: The junction departs from the called germline gene at one end, perhaps through a read error. The chain has TRBV11-1 and TRBJ2-1, with D possibly being TRBD2 (6 bases). CDR3 length: 16 residues. The V gene's germline CDR1 is SGHAT and CDR2 FQDESV (reference sequence). This chain's CDR3 is CVSSLGLGLPMHGQFF. CDR3 in DNA: TGTGTCAGCAGCTTAGGCCTGGGACTTCCTATGCATGGGCAGTTCTTC.

About this clonotype: A clone one base away is much larger, so this may be a read error. V is TRBV4-2 and J is TRBJ1-5; D call uncertain. The CDR3 runs to 15 residues. CDR1 and CDR2 (germline): LGHNA, YNFKEQ. The CDR3 DNA is TGTGCCAGCAGCCATTACCGGGGTAGCAGTCAGCCCCAGCATTTT. This sequence encodes CASSHYRGSSQPQHF.

This clonotype was observed at least ten times. With a much larger clone just one base away, this may be a read error. The chain combines TRBV6-2 or TRBV6-3 with TRBJ2-5; tentative D call: TRBD1 (6 bases). Germline values: CDR1 MNHEY, CDR2 SVGEGT. The CDR3 has 13 amino acids. The V gene lost 6 bases and the J gene lost 2 bases, with 10 bases spanning the gap. As DNA, the CDR3 is TGTGCCAGCAGCCTGGGACATCAAGAGACCCAGTACTTC. Protein sequence: CASSLGHQETQYF.

As regards this clonotype: A much larger clone differs by one base, so this may be a read error. The chain recombines TRBV12-3 or TRBV12-4 with TRBJ2-5; D may be TRBD1 (5 bases). V lost 8 bases and J lost 2, with 9 bases in between. The CDR3 is 12 residues long. CDR3 sequence reads: CASWQGQETQYF. The DNA for the CDR3 is TGTGCCAGCTGGCAGGGTCAAGAGACCCAGTACTTC.

The sample holds many counts of this clonotype. The V call is TRBV6-1, the J call TRBJ1-5; 9 nucleotides line up with TRBD1. This CDR3 has 14 residues. Germline V gene lookup returns CDR1 MNHNS and CDR2 SASEGT. V was pared by 4 bases and J by 7 bases, with 5 bases of the junction left unmatched. This CDR3 reads CASSAQGAEQPQHF. The CDR3 nucleotides are TGTGCCAGCAGTGCACAGGGGGCTGAACAGCCCCAGCATTTT.

About this clonotype: A read error may account for a junction end that differs from germline. CDR3 bases: TGTGCCATCAGTCCCGACCCGGACAATGAGGAGTTCTTC. This codes for CAISPDPDNEEFF. The V and J genes are TRBV10-3 and TRBJ2-1; maybe TRBD1 (5 bases). The germline CDR1 and CDR2 sequences are ENHRY and SYGVKD. The CDR3 extends over 13 amino acids.

About this clonotype itself: Being one base from a much bigger clone, this may be a read error. The gene calls are TRBV4-1 and TRBJ2-1, with 7 positions matching TRBD2. This CDR3 is built from 14 residues. After removal of 4 bases from V and 5 bases from J, the junction contained 5 bases not matched to a gene. In germline, CDR1 is MGHRA, CDR2 YSYEKL. CDR3 residues: CASSRLGLDNEQFF. CDR3 bases: TGCGCCAGCAGCCGGCTAGGACTAGACAATGAGCAGTTCTTC.

This chain uses TRBV18 with TRBJ2-5; 8 bases align to TRBD2. With 7 bases clipped from V and 5 bases from J, the junction kept 6 bases outside the gene matches. CDR1 KGHSH and CDR2 LQKENI come from the germline V gene. This CDR3 is built from 13 residues. For the CDR3, the DNA is TGTGCCAGCTTAGCGGGATTAGGGGAGACCCAGTACTTC. Its translation: CASLAGLGETQYF.

This clonotype has a single count. The V call is TRBV11-2, the J call TRBJ2-1; 9 bases are shared with TRBD2. Germline values: CDR1 SGHAT, CDR2 FQNNGV. The length of the CDR3 is 15 residues. With 0 bases clipped from V and 9 bases from J, the junction kept 6 bases outside the gene matches. The CDR3 nucleotides read TGTGCCAGCAGCTTAGATAGCGGGAGAATCGTTGAGCAGTTCTTC. Its translation is CASSLDSGRIVEQFF.

A remark on this clonotype: A read error is likely, as this CDR3 ends without the conserved phenylalanine or tryptophan. The chain combines TRBV4-1 with TRBJ1-4; D gene uncertain. The germline gives CDR1 MGHRA, CDR2 YSYEKL. The CDR3 is 16 residues long. The CDR3: CASSQVPGETNEKLFS. The CDR3 bases are TGCGCCAGCAGTCAAGTCCCCGGGGAAACTAATGAAAAACTGTTTTCT.

This clonotype was counted once. One junction end disagrees with the germline gene, perhaps due to a read error. The chain is built from TRBV12-3 or TRBV12-4 and TRBJ1-2; D is unclear. The CDR3 loop spans 15 amino acids. CDR3 nucleotides: TGTGCCAGCAGTTTCTCACCGGTAGAGGACTATGGCTACACCTTT. Translated: CASSFSPVEDYGYTF.

This clonotype has more than one count but fewer than ten. V is TRBV28 and J is TRBJ1-6, with D possibly matching TRBD1 (5 bases). The CDR3 length is 16 residues. Germline-derived CDR1 and CDR2 are MDHEN and SYDVKM. Deletions cut 7 bases from V and 5 bases from J, with 18 bases between. The CDR3 is CASNTPLRGNNSPLHF. In nucleotides, the CDR3 is TGTGCCAGCAATACCCCACTTAGGGGCAATAATTCACCCCTCCACTTT.

As concerns this clonotype: A much larger clone lies one base from this, so it may be a read error. It is likely a read error, because the conserved phenylalanine at the end of the CDR3 is missing. The rearrangement joins TRBV5-4 to TRBJ2-7; the D is unclear. The CDR3 spans 11 residues. V was cut by 6 bases and J by 6 bases, with 10 bases left in between. Germline-derived CDR1 and CDR2 are SGHNT and YYREEE (reference sequence). DNA for the CDR3: TGTGCCAGCACGTCAGGAGTCGAGCAGTACTTA. Protein product: CASTSGVEQYL.

About this clonotype: One end of the junction is discordant with germline, which a read error may explain. The genes are TRBV4-1 and TRBJ2-2; no definite D call. This CDR3 comprises 15 residues. The germline V gene has CDR1 MGHRA and CDR2 YSYEKL. The CDR3 nucleotides read TGCTCCAGCAGCCAATTTACACAGAACACTGGGGAGCTGTTTTTT. Protein product: CSSSQFTQNTGELFF.

The rearrangement joins TRBV24-1 to TRBJ1-2; TRBD1 matches 8 bases. The CDR3 extends over 14 amino acids. V was pared by 7 bases and J by 3 bases, with 6 bases of the junction left unmatched. Germline-derived CDR1 and CDR2 are KGHDR and SFDVKD. CDR3 coding DNA: TGTGCCACCAGCCCAGAGGACAGGGACTATGGCTACACCTTC. Its translation is CATSPEDRDYGYTF.